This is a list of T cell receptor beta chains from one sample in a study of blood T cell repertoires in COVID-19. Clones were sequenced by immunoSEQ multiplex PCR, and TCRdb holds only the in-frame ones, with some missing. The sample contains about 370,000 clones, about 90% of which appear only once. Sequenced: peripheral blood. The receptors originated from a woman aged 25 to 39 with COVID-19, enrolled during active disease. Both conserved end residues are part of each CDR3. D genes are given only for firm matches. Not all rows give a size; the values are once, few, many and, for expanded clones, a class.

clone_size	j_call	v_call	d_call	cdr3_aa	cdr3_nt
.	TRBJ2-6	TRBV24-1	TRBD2	CATSDPAGAGANVLTF	TGTGCCACCAGTGACCCAGCGGGAGCTGGGGCCAACGTCCTGACTTTC
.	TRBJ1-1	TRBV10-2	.	CASRWTLNTEAFF	TGCGCCAGCCGGTGGACATTGAACACTGAAGCTTTCTTT
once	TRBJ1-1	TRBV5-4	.	CASSNRDKMNTEAFF	TGTGCCAGCAGCAACCGGGACAAAATGAACACTGAAGCTTTCTTT
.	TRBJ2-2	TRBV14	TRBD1	CASSQVGTGGPANTGELFF	TGTGCCAGCAGCCAAGTCGGGACAGGGGGCCCAGCGAACACCGGGGAGCTGTTTTTT
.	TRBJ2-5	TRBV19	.	CASTPGSQETQYF	TGTGCCAGTACCCCCGGGTCCCAAGAGACCCAGTACTTC
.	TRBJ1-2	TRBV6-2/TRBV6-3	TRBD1	CASSPDRERHGYTF	TGTGCCAGCAGTCCCGACAGGGAACGGCATGGCTACACCTTC
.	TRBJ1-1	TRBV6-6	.	CASSLGVVTGTEAFF	TGTGCCAGCAGTTTAGGTGTGGTGACGGGCACTGAAGCTTTCTTT
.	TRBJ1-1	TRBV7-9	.	CASSQTGNTEAFF	TGTGCCAGCAGCCAGACAGGGAACACTGAAGCTTTCTTT
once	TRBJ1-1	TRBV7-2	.	CASSLRPSGKRTEAFF	TGTGCCAGCAGCTTAAGGCCCTCAGGGAAGCGCACTGAAGCTTTCTTT
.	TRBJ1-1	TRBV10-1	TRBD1	CASTSGTANTEAFF	TGCGCCAGCACCTCCGGGACAGCCAACACTGAAGCTTTCTTT
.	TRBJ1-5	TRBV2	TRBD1	CASSQDGQGGQPQHF	TGTGCCAGCAGTCAAGACGGACAGGGCGGTCAGCCCCAGCATTTT
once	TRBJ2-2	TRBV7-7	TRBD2	CASSPSPGTSFGELFF	TGTGCTAGCAGCCCCAGTCCCGGGACTAGCTTTGGGGAGCTGTTTTTT
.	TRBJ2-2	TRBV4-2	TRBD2	CASSFSGGPHTGELFF	TGTGCCAGCAGCTTTAGCGGGGGCCCCCACACCGGGGAGCTGTTTTTT
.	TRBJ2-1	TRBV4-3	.	CASSPFGEEEQFF	TGCGCCAGCAGCCCCTTCGGAGAGGAGGAGCAGTTCTTC